This TCR beta chain was recovered during a study of cytomegalovirus exposure and HLA in healthy donors. Across the whole study: Samples from HLA-typed donors yielded about 85 million unique TCRs in an early data release.

With respect to this clone: Its specificity is unknown.

This CDR3 has 13 residues. Germline V gives CDR1 SSHAT, CDR2 FNYEAQ (reference sequence). The germline V and J ends were trimmed by 1 base and 5 bases, with 8 bases remaining between them. The PCR had 60 Vbeta and 13 Jbeta primers. The table came from immunoSEQ multiplex PCR; TCRdb's copy has only in-frame clones and leaves some out. The sample has 120,000 to 150,000 clones; about 80% are singletons. Broader study findings: The likely origin of a cluster of highly shared sequence variants was a sequencing artifact. As a later analysis revealed, the rate of TCR association differed by HLA locus, with DRB1 most and HLA-C fewest.

The rearrangement uses TRBV7-7 and TRBJ2-5, with D possibly being TRBD1 (6 bases). The sequenced sample was PBMCs. The origin of this receptor is a middle-aged man in good health and CMV-seropositive. The DNA for the CDR3 is TGTGCCAGCAGCTTAGACAGGGTTGAGACCCAGTACTTC. It codes for CASSLDRVETQYF.